These T cell receptor beta chains were read from a single sample in a study of vaccination and CD4 T cells after COVID-19. No antigen is known for these receptors. TCRdb used MiXCR to reprocess the PCR reads, holding one entry per CDR3 protein. In the table there are fewer than 20,000 distinct CDR3 sequences, around 68% of which are singletons. Sequencing was carried out using CD4+ T cells from blood, cultured in vitro. The receptors derive from a human donor who had recovered from COVID-19. Each CDR3 is given with its conserved first and last residue. Fields, in order: J gene, clone size, V gene, CDR3 protein. Only part of the rows carry a size: once, few, many, or a class if the clone is expanded.

TRBJ1-1	-	TRBV15	CATSILDRENTEAFF
TRBJ1-5	-	TRBV6-1	CASSERGNSQPQHF
TRBJ1-1	-	TRBV20-1	CSASRSGRDTEAFF
TRBJ2-7	-	TRBV20-1	CSAPSGATSSYEQYF
TRBJ2-1	-	TRBV24-1	CATSDPRGLADYNEQFF
TRBJ1-2	-	TRBV2	CASTAGEDYGYTF
TRBJ1-3	-	TRBV15	CATSRDVYSGNTIYF
TRBJ2-5	-	TRBV12-3/TRBV12-4	CASGNRGHRETQYF
TRBJ1-5	-	TRBV6-5	CASSSRDRDNQPQHF
TRBJ2-5	-	TRBV24-1	CATSDGGRAWETQYF
TRBJ2-1	-	TRBV10-3	CAISQAGYNEQFF
TRBJ1-1	few	TRBV7-2	CASSLVRSGAEAFF
TRBJ2-7	-	TRBV6-5	CASSYSGQGTSYEQYF
TRBJ2-3	-	TRBV6-5	CASSSPFPGLAGADTQYF
TRBJ2-5	-	TRBV7-2	CASSLGQGTETQYF
TRBJ2-5	-	TRBV27	CASSLGALRGETQYF
TRBJ2-7	once	TRBV5-1	CASSPALTGGDEQYF
TRBJ2-1	-	TRBV7-6	CASNSLGGFYNEQFF
TRBJ1-6	-	TRBV27	CASSSRTGNSPLHF
TRBJ1-3	-	TRBV7-9	CASSIGNTIYF
TRBJ2-7	-	TRBV20-1	CSAHEPSGNPYEQYF
TRBJ1-5	-	TRBV20-1	CSAREGARNNQPQHF